Each of the 32 T cell receptor beta chains below was sequenced from the same sample in a study of T cell responses to AZD1222 COVID-19 vaccine. The table came from immunoSEQ multiplex PCR; TCRdb's copy has only in-frame clones and leaves some out. The sample carries about 120,000 clones, 80% to 90% recorded once. Here the sequenced sample was peripheral blood, taken on day 0 of AZD1222 vaccination. These receptors were collected from an adult in good health.

The rearrangement joins TRBV15 to TRBJ1-3; 8 positions match TRBD1. The CDR3 spans 17 residues. Trimming at V came to 0 bases and at J to 4 bases, leaving 8 bases not matched to a gene. CDR1 and CDR2 (germline): LNHNV, YYDKDF (reference sequence). The CDR3 loop is CATSRDPQGALGNTIYF. As DNA, the CDR3 is TGTGCCACCAGCAGAGATCCCCAGGGGGCGCTGGGAAACACCATATATTTT. Based on the CDR3 plus reference TRBV15 and TRBJ1-3, the full variable domain is DAMVIQNPRYQVTQFGKPVTLSCSQTLNHNVMYWYQQKSSQAPKLLFHYYDKDFNNEADTPDNFQSRRPNTSFCFLDIRSPGLGDTAMYLCATSRDPQGALGNTIYFGEGSWLTVV.

The CDR3 spells CASSVGGNSPLHF. CDR3 nucleotide sequence: TGTGCCAGCAGCGTAGGCGGGAATTCACCCCTCCACTTT. The chain joins TRBV9 to TRBJ1-6; no clear D gene. The CDR3 runs 13 residues. Germline-derived CDR1 and CDR2 are SGDLS and YYNGEE. The ends were cut back, 0 bases at V and 7 bases at J, with 5 bases in the middle. Full variable domain (remainder filled in from reference TRBV9 and TRBJ1-6): DSGVTQTPKHLITATGQRVTLRCSPRSGDLSVYWYQQSLDQGLQFLIQYYNGEERAKGNILERFSAQQFPDLHSELNLSSLELGDSALYFCASSVGGNSPLHFGNGTRLTVT.

The J gene is TRBJ2-5, the V gene TRBV7-7, with D hard to call. CDR1 is SSHAT, CDR2 FNYEAQ, per germline (reference sequence). V lost 2 bases and J lost 1, with 11 bases in between. The CDR3 is made up of 15 amino acids. This CDR3 is CASSLNGSPQETQYF. In nucleotides, the CDR3 is TGTGCCAGCAGCTTAAACGGCAGCCCCCAAGAGACCCAGTACTTC. Full variable domain (missing parts from reference TRBV7-7 and TRBJ2-5): GAGVSQSPRYKVTKRGQDVTLRCDPISSHATLYWYQQALGQGPEFLTYFNYEAQPDKSGLPSDRFSAERPEGSISTLTIQRTEQRDSAMYRCASSLNGSPQETQYFGPGTRLLVL.

This clone was seen just once. The chain combines TRBV27 with TRBJ2-6; D is ambiguous. Germline CDR1 reads MNHEY; CDR2 reads SMNVEV (reference sequence). V shed 6 bases and J shed 0 bases, with 3 bases lying between them. CDR3 length: 13 amino acids. The CDR3 protein is CASRFSGANVLTF. In DNA form, the CDR3 reads TGTGCCAGCAGATTCTCTGGGGCCAACGTCCTGACTTTC.

V is TRBV5-1 and J is TRBJ1-1; the D is unclear. Trimming left V 2 bases short and J 0 bases short, with 8 bases between. Germline CDR1 SGHRS, CDR2 YFSETQ. The length of the CDR3 is 14 residues. CDR3 in DNA: TGCGCCAGCAGCTTCAACCTTATGAACACTGAAGCTTTCTTT. It translates to CASSFNLMNTEAFF.

This sequence joins TRBV4-3 and TRBJ2-1, with 12 bases matching TRBD2. This CDR3 has 18 residues. Trimming at V came to 0 bases and at J to 8 bases, leaving 11 bases not matched to a gene. The germline CDR1 and CDR2 sequences are LGHNA and YSLEER. DNA for the CDR3: TGCGCCAGCAGCCAAGATGGCCCTAGCGGGGGGGGCCCTTATGAGCAGTTCTTC. Translation: CASSQDGPSGGGPYEQFF.

This clone was picked up one time. The chain is built from TRBV4-1 and TRBJ1-2, with D perhaps TRBD1 (5 bases). V gave up 2 bases and J gave up 8 bases, with 24 bases separating them. Looked up from germline, CDR1 is MGHRA and CDR2 is YSYEKL. This CDR3 spans 17 amino acids. CDR3 loop: CASSQIYASSPGVGYTF. The CDR3 nucleotides read TGCGCCAGCAGCCAAATTTATGCGTCTTCACCGGGGGTAGGCTACACCTTC.

J is TRBJ2-3 and V is TRBV21-1; the listed D gene, TRBD1, was not tested against the DNA. TRBV21-1 is assigned pseudogene status. The CDR3 has 16 amino acids. In nucleotides, the CDR3 is TGTGCCAGCAGCACGATACAGGACCTTAGCACAGATACGCAGTATTTT. It encodes CASSTIQDLSTDTQYF.

The V and J genes are TRBV19 and TRBJ1-2; D gene uncertain. The germline gives CDR1 LNHDA, CDR2 SQIVND (reference sequence). The CDR3 has 14 amino acids. The V gene lost 4 bases and the J gene lost 3 bases, with 12 bases spanning the gap. The CDR3 protein is CASSTPGLDYGYTF. The CDR3 nucleotides are TGTGCCAGTAGTACCCCGGGGTTGGACTATGGCTACACCTTC.

CDR3 residues: CASSPRWGSYEQYF. In nucleotides, the CDR3 is TGTGCCAGCAGTCCCAGGTGGGGATCCTACGAGCAGTACTTC. This sequence joins TRBV6-5 and TRBJ2-7; D ambiguous. This CDR3 spans 14 amino acids. V lost 5 bases to trimming and J lost 1 base, with 12 bases between them. Germline loops: CDR1 MNHEY, CDR2 SVGAGI.

V and J are TRBV30 and TRBJ1-3, with D maybe TRBD1 (5 bases). Germline-derived CDR1 and CDR2 are GTSNPN and SVGIG (reference sequence). Trimming left V 3 bases short and J 4 bases short, with 13 bases between. CDR3 length: 14 residues. DNA for the CDR3: TGTGCCTGGAGAGTGCGGACAAGGGGAAACACCATATATTTT. This codes for CAWRVRTRGNTIYF. The variable domain in full, with the rest retrieved from reference TRBV30 and TRBJ1-3, is SQTIHQWPATLVQPVGSPLSLECTVEGTSNPNLYWYRQAAGRGLQLLFYSVGIGQISSEVPQNLSASRPQDRQFILSSKKLLLSDSGFYLCAWRVRTRGNTIYFGEGSWLTVV.

The chain couples TRBV4-3 to TRBJ2-3; D gene unclear. This CDR3 is 13 amino acids long. The ends were cut back, 5 bases at V and 2 bases at J, with 8 bases in the middle. Germline-derived CDR1 and CDR2 are LGHNA and YSLEER. DNA of the CDR3: TGCGCCAGCAGCAAAGCCGTCACAGATACGCAGTATTTT. It specifies CASSKAVTDTQYF.

This chain uses TRBV19 with TRBJ1-3, with no clear D. Trimming took 6 bases from V and 3 from J, leaving 3 bases between them. Germline loops: CDR1 LNHDA, CDR2 SQIVND (reference sequence). The CDR3 runs 11 residues. The DNA for the CDR3 is TGTGCCAGTAGAGATGGAAACACCATATATTTT. Translating it yields CASRDGNTIYF.

This clone came up once. This chain connects TRBV6-5 to TRBJ2-2; possible D gene TRBD2, 6 bases. The CDR3 spans 15 residues. In germline, CDR1 is MNHEY, CDR2 SVGAGI. V was trimmed by 6 bases and J by 7 bases, leaving 18 bases between them. The CDR3: CASSSYGGAGGELFF. The CDR3 DNA reads as TGTGCCAGCAGCTCTTACGGCGGGGCGGGCGGGGAGCTGTTTTTT.

The chain has TRBV30 and TRBJ1-5; no clear D. The V and J ends lost 3 bases and 5 bases respectively, with 17 bases between them. CDR1 is GTSNPN and CDR2 is SVGIG in the germline V gene (reference sequence). The length of the CDR3 is 15 residues. The CDR3 here is CAWREPLRPDQPQHF. The CDR3, as DNA: TGTGCCTGGAGGGAACCTCTCAGACCCGATCAGCCCCAGCATTTT. Drawing the rest from reference TRBV30 and TRBJ1-5, the complete variable domain is SQTIHQWPATLVQPVGSPLSLECTVEGTSNPNLYWYRQAAGRGLQLLFYSVGIGQISSEVPQNLSASRPQDRQFILSSKKLLLSDSGFYLCAWREPLRPDQPQHFGDGTRLSIL.

In its sample, this clone was seen many times. The rearrangement links TRBV7-3 to TRBJ2-2; D possibly corresponds to TRBD1 (6 bases). V lost 1 base and J 7 bases, leaving 13 bases between the germline ends. From germline, CDR1 is SGHTA and CDR2 FQGTGA. This CDR3 has 15 residues. Here the CDR3 reads CASSLKQGRIGELFF. CDR3 in DNA: TGTGCCAGCAGCTTAAAACAGGGTCGGATCGGGGAGCTGTTTTTT.

The V and J genes are TRBV9 and TRBJ2-2; D unresolved. V lost 0 bases and J 8 bases, leaving 11 bases between the germline ends. Germline values: CDR1 SGDLS, CDR2 YYNGEE. CDR3 length: 14 residues. CDR3 sequence reads: CASSVGVVSGELFF. The DNA of the CDR3 is TGTGCCAGCAGCGTAGGGGTCGTGTCGGGGGAGCTGTTTTTT.

The V call is TRBV12-3 or TRBV12-4, the J call TRBJ1-3; D remains ambiguous. V was clipped by 5 bases and J by 4 bases, with 9 bases between them. The CDR3 has 13 residues. The DNA of the CDR3 is TGTGCCAGCAGTGTACGGGAAGGAAACACCATATATTTT. Translation: CASSVREGNTIYF.

The J gene is TRBJ1-5, the V gene TRBV28, with unresolved D. Germline values: CDR1 MDHEN, CDR2 SYDVKM. Trimming took off 2 bases at V and 8 bases at J, with 19 bases between the two ends. The CDR3 consists of 16 residues. CDR3 sequence reads: CASSLGETGRKEPQHF. The CDR3 bases are TGTGCCAGCAGTTTAGGGGAGACGGGAAGGAAGGAGCCCCAGCATTTT.

This clone was observed a single time. The rearrangement joins TRBV5-4 to TRBJ1-1; no definite D call. The CDR3 spans 16 residues. CDR1 SGHNT and CDR2 YYREEE come from the germline V gene (reference sequence). V lost 0 bases to trimming and J lost 0 bases, with 12 bases between them. The CDR3 DNA follows: TGTGCCAGCAGCTTGGCACGGGGATCCATGAACACTGAAGCTTTCTTT. Amino acid sequence: CASSLARGSMNTEAFF.

J is TRBJ2-7 and V is TRBV5-4; TRBD2 agrees at 13 bases. This CDR3 is 17 amino acids long. V lost 3 bases and J lost 3; bases outside the gene matches: 9. Germline loops: CDR1 SGHNT, CDR2 YYREEE (reference sequence). CDR3 DNA: TGTGCCAGCAGCTCCACTAGCGGGAGGGCCCGGTACTACGAGCAGTACTTC. This sequence encodes CASSSTSGRARYYEQYF.

V usage is TRBV11-2 and J usage is TRBJ2-5, with 12 bases lining up with TRBD2. The J segment lost 2 bases and the V segment lost 5 bases, leaving 6 bases of the junction unmatched. The length of the CDR3 is 16 residues. Germline CDR1 is SGHAT and CDR2 is FQNNGV. For the CDR3, the DNA is TGTGCCAGCAGCGCATGGACTAGCGGGATTCAAGAGACCCAGTACTTC. Its protein product is CASSAWTSGIQETQYF.

This clone was counted only a few times. CDR3 sequence reads: CASRTGLWETQYF. The CDR3 DNA reads as TGTGCCAGCAGAACGGGTTTATGGGAGACCCAGTACTTC. The chain has TRBV28 and TRBJ2-5; unclear D gene. Trimming removed 6 bases at V and 5 bases at J, with 13 bases between. This CDR3 is 13 amino acids long. Germline-derived CDR1 and CDR2 are MDHEN and SYDVKM.

The V gene is TRBV7-2, the J gene TRBJ2-2, with D perhaps matching TRBD2 (6 bases). Trimming stripped 4 bases from V and 4 bases from J, with 19 bases between. The CDR3 is 17 residues long. Germline assignment: CDR1 SGHTA and CDR2 FQGNSA. The CDR3 bases are TGTGCCAGCAGCTATAACCGGGGGAGACGGGGCACCGGGGAGCTGTTTTTT. As protein: CASSYNRGRRGTGELFF.

The chain carries TRBV6-2 or TRBV6-3 and TRBJ2-7; D might be TRBD2 (5 bases). Germline V gene data show CDR1 as MNHEY and CDR2 as SVGEGT. The CDR3 has 13 residues. The V end was cut by 6 bases, the J end by 2 bases, with 11 bases between. The CDR3 nucleotides read TGTGCCAGCAGCCTGAGGGTTCCCTACGAGCAGTACTTC. Translation: CASSLRVPYEQYF.

The rearrangement joins TRBV7-8 to TRBJ1-2; D is uncertain. Germline V lookup: CDR1 SGHVS, CDR2 FQNEAQ. V was clipped by 5 bases and J by 6 bases, with 10 bases between them. This CDR3 is 12 amino acids long. The CDR3 reads CASSPLLHGYTF. CDR3 DNA sequence: TGTGCCAGCAGCCCTCTTCTCCATGGCTACACCTTC. The full variable domain, its missing parts supplied by reference TRBV7-8 and TRBJ1-2, is GAGVSQSPRYKVAKRGQDVALRCDPISGHVSLFWYQQALGQGPEFLTYFQNEAQLDKSGLPSDRFFAERPEGSVSTLKIQRTQQEDSAVYLCASSPLLHGYTFGSGTRLTVV.

This clone was seen only once. CDR3 in amino acids: CASSIRAGGTEAFF. CDR3 sequence (DNA): TGTGCCAGTAGTATTCGGGCAGGGGGCACTGAAGCTTTCTTT. The chain uses TRBV19 and TRBJ1-1, with 7 bases identical to TRBD1. Trimming at V came to 3 bases and at J to 4 bases, leaving 5 bases not matched to a gene. Germline loops: CDR1 LNHDA, CDR2 SQIVND (reference sequence). CDR3 length equals 14 residues.

The chain employs TRBV7-9 and TRBJ2-2; 7 bases match TRBD2. Germline CDR1 reads SEHNR; CDR2 reads FQNEAQ (reference sequence). CDR3 length: 16 amino acids. The V segment lost 1 base and the J segment 1 base; nucleotides outside the gene matches: 3. The CDR3 DNA reads as TGTGCCAGCAGCTTAGACGGGAGGAAGAACACCGGGGAGCTGTTTTTT. This sequence encodes CASSLDGRKNTGELFF.

This clone was seen a handful of times. The rearrangement joins TRBV29-1 to TRBJ2-4, with D uncertain. The CDR3 has 12 residues. Germline CDR1 and CDR2: SQVTM and ANQGSEA. Trimming stripped 4 bases from V and 0 bases from J, with 4 bases between. The chain's CDR3 is CSVGGAKNIQYF. Written as DNA, the CDR3 is TGCAGCGTTGGGGGAGCCAAAAACATTCAGTACTTC.

The chain joins TRBV23-1 to TRBJ2-7, with 11 bases lining up with TRBD1. TRBV23-1 counts as an open reading frame of uncertain function. This CDR3 is 15 amino acids long. With 4 bases clipped from V and 4 bases from J, the junction kept 6 bases outside the gene matches. The CDR3 DNA reads TGCGCCAGCAGTCGTTGGGACAGGGGGGCATACGAGCAGTACTTC. Encoded protein: CASSRWDRGAYEQYF.

The rearrangement links TRBV19 to TRBJ1-3; unclear D gene. Germline V gene lookup returns CDR1 LNHDA and CDR2 SQIVND (reference sequence). V shed 5 bases and J shed 0 bases, with 8 bases lying between them. The CDR3 loop spans 14 amino acids. CDR3 region: CASSVSFSGNTIYF. CDR3 nucleotides: TGTGCCAGTAGTGTCAGCTTCTCTGGAAACACCATATATTTT.

The chain combines TRBV19 with TRBJ2-6, with D possibly matching TRBD2 (5 bases). Per the germline V gene, CDR1 is LNHDA and CDR2 is SQIVND (reference sequence). V gave up 5 bases and J gave up 3 bases, with 11 bases separating them. This CDR3 region has 15 residues. CDR3 DNA: TGTGCCAGTAGTCCCCTTCGGGGTGGGGCCAACGTCCTGACTTTC. It yields the protein CASSPLRGGANVLTF.